Below, one TCR beta chain is given with its context. This clonotype appeared a few times. The antigen it recognizes is unknown. No qualities accompany the bases; no much larger clone lies one base away. Unmatched junction bases come to 26, with V trimmed by 8 bases and J by 8 bases. For CDR1 and CDR2, the germline V gene (reference sequence) lists SGHAT and FQDESV. Reading from cysteine to phenylalanine, the CDR3 counts 19 amino acids. CDR3 DNA only is kept here, 57 bases in frame from base 1. This sample is drawn from a study of blood T cells in healthy people across ages (dated by TCRdb to the mid-2010s). General notes on the study: In model experiments, template switching captured roughly one uniquely barcoded TCR beta cDNA molecule for every two T cells. The study analyzed two additional independent replicas of 1 million unique cDNA reads from the same blood draw for two donors, one aged 18 to 29 and one aged 80 or older. The study measured age-related changes in TCR beta repertoire diversity using deep sequencing normalized with unique cDNA molecular identifiers. Four age groups were formed from the donors: young (average about 16 years), middle-aged (around 40), aged (about 62) and long-lived (around 82). Results the study describes overall, beyond this receptor: Observed TCR beta diversity per million T cells fell roughly linearly with age, and a significant reduction was already apparent by age roughly 40. Bulk unsorted PBMC profiling prevented conclusive comparison of naive and antigen-experienced compartments. Donor CMV infection status was unknown, potentially confounding age-related changes in expanded clonotypes. Compared with the aged group, the long-lived group had more naive CD4+ T cells, fewer expanded clones and increased TCR diversity, a pattern suggesting age selection. There was a strong correlation between observed TCR beta diversity and the percentage of naive T cells measured by flow cytometry. Estimates of total diversity based on one million sequenced T cells were regarded as lower bounds and as underestimates.

The 35 to 40 donors, aged about 6 to 90 years, were systemically healthy Caucasian individuals from Russia. Approximately 9.3 milliliters of peripheral blood were collected from each donor into EDTA-treated Vacutainer tubes. Ficoll-Paque density-gradient centrifugation was used to isolate PBMCs, with at least 7 million obtained per sample. Total RNA, at least 5 micrograms per sample, was extracted from PBMCs with Trizol reagent. For every donor, flow cytometry on a PBMC aliquot measured the percentage of naive CD45RAhigh/CD27high T cells. The method behind the library was 5' RACE. The reads were generated on an Illumina HiSeq 2500. A second PCR of 7 to 11 cycles was performed with a sample-barcoded 5' primer and a J-beta primer mix. A template-switch 5' adaptor carrying 12 random nucleotides introduced a unique molecular identifier onto each TCR beta cDNA molecule. At least 2.5 million CDR3-containing paired-end reads were obtained from each sample. All of the RNA was converted into first-strand cDNA using the Mint cDNA synthesis kit, with a TRBC-specific oligonucleotide serving as the primer. Following uracil-DNA glycosylase treatment, all cDNA underwent a first 18-cycle PCR with the universal primers M1SS and BC2_uni_R. Regarding the original processing steps: For normalization, 1 million high-quality reads were randomly selected from each sample, with every read carrying a distinct molecular identifier. Instead of being binned into consensus sequences, reads with shared molecular identifiers were discarded. MiTCR, run with a Q25 quality threshold and the strictest error-elimination algorithm, handled CDR3 identification, clonotype clustering and error correction. A nonparametric unseen species model using Euler transformation provided a lower-bound estimate of total TCR beta diversity. Starting from the raw public reads, TCRdb applied fastp trimming at Q25, assembled clones with MiXCR and retained in-frame beta chains. Under each unique CDR3 protein, matching rows form one entry showing the most common genes and DNA. What appears here as the V and J calls and clone size reflects TCRdb's work, not the paper's. Present in this sample are more than 1,000,000 distinct CDR3 sequences, almost 25% of which were seen just once. Around 0.75% of the sample goes to the ten largest clones.

This same sample was also taken into another study, of T cells of mothers and their children. The second study's paper adds: Nine systemically healthy Caucasian individuals served as donors, namely three mothers together with their six children. cDNA synthesis used all of the extracted RNA, with around 1.4 ug of RNA in each 15 ul reaction. In the second PCR, the M1S primer added sample barcodes and 2-4 random nucleotides. Over 8.5 million TCR beta CDR3 reads came from each mother, compared with approximately 2.8 million reads from each child. Thymic selection shapes the output of TCR recombination in a similar way in related and unrelated pairs, and inherited differences have a minor effect. Normalized repertoire overlap in related mother-child pairs was always slightly higher than in unrelated mother-child pairs, but the difference was never significant. With a sensitivity of around 97 clones per million clonotypes, no persistent microchimeric T cell clones were detected. To look for features that set related mother-child pairs apart from unrelated individuals, the researchers ran deep NGS to compare the TCR beta repertoires of mothers and children. On average, the children were roughly 10 +/- 4 years old, while the mothers were approximately 41 +/- 4 years old. After adapter ligation was performed with NEBNext reagents, the libraries were sequenced on an Illumina HiSeq 2000 with 100+100 nt paired-end reads. To avoid cross-contamination, the mother libraries and the child libraries were prepared a month apart and sequenced in separate runs. Between about 500,000 and 2,100,000 distinct TCR beta clonotypes were identified per donor. Naive TCR beta clonotypes were estimated from low-frequency clonotypes matched to each donor's FACS-determined naive share, without sorting.

The rearranged chain carries TRBV11-1 and TRBJ1-1; the central 10 bases match TRBD1. The sequenced sample consisted of blood. The receptor comes from a girl aged 2-15 years in good health. The nucleotide sequence is given as TGTGCCAGCGCCCCGGGACAGGGGAGGAAGCAGAGAAATTTGGGCGAAGCTTTCTTT. It encodes CASAPGQGRKQRNLGEAFF.